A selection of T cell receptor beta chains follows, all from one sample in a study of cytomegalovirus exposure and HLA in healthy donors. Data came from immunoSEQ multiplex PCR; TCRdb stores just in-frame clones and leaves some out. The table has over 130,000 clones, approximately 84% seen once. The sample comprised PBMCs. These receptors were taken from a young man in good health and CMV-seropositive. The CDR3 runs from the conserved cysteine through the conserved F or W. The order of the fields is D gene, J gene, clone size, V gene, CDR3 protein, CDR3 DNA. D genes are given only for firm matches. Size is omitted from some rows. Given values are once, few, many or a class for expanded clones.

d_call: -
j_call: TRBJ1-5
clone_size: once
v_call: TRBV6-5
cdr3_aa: CASSGPRVNQPQHF
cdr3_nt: TGTGCCAGCAGTGGCCCCAGGGTTAATCAGCCCCAGCATTTT

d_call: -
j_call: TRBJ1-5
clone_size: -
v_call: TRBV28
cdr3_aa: CASSLWGGNQPQHF
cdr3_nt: TGTGCCAGCAGTTTATGGGGGGGGAATCAGCCCCAGCATTTT

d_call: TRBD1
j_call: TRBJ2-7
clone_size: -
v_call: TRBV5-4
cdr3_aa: CASSFMDRGDEQYF
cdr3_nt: TGTGCCAGCAGCTTTATGGACAGGGGAGACGAGCAGTACTTC

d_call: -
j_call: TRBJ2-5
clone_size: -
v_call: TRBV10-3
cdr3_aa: CAIGSGQETQYF
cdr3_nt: TGTGCCATCGGGTCAGGCCAAGAGACCCAGTACTTC

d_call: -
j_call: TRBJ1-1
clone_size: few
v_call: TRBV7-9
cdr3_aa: CASSLFSVEEAFF
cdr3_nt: TGTGCCAGCAGCTTATTCAGCGTCGAGGAAGCTTTCTTT

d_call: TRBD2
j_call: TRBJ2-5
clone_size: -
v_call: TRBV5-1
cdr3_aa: CASSSSGEETQYF
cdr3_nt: TGCGCCAGCAGCTCTAGCGGGGAGGAGACCCAGTACTTC

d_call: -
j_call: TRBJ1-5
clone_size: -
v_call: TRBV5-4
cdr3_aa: CASSQGHRDMGQPQHF
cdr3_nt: TGTGCCAGCAGCCAGGGGCACAGGGACATGGGGCAGCCCCAGCATTTT

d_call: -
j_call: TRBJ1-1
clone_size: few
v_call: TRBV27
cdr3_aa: CATGVQGDSEAFF
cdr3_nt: TGTGCCACCGGAGTACAGGGCGACTCTGAAGCTTTCTTT

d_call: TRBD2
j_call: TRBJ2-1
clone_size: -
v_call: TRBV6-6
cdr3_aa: CASSSRASGRNEQFF
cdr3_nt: TGTGCCAGCAGTTCCCGGGCTAGCGGGAGAAATGAGCAGTTCTTC

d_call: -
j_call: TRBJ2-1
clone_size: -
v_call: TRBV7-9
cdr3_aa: CASSLRGPKGNEQFF
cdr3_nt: TGTGCCAGCAGCTTAAGGGGTCCTAAGGGCAATGAGCAGTTCTTC

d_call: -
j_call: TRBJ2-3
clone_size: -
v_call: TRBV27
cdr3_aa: CASSSQSFYKADTQYF
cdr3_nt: TGTGCCAGCAGTTCACAGAGCTTTTATAAAGCAGATACGCAGTATTTT

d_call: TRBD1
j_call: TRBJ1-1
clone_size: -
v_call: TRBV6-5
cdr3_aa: CASSVGTVTEAFF
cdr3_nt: TGTGCCAGCAGCGTCGGGACAGTCACTGAAGCTTTCTTT

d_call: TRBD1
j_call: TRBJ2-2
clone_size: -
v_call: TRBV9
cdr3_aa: CASSVLTGGLFSGELFF
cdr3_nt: TGTGCCAGCAGCGTTTTGACAGGGGGCTTATTTTCCGGGGAGCTGTTTTTT

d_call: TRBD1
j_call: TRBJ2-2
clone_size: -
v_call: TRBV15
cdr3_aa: CATSRLQGAGTGELFF
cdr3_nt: TGTGCCACCAGCAGATTACAGGGGGCAGGGACCGGGGAGCTGTTTTTT

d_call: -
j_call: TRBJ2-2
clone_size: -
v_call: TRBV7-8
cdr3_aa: CASSPRTEFGELFF
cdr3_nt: TGTGCCAGCAGCCCTCGAACGGAGTTCGGGGAGCTGTTTTTT

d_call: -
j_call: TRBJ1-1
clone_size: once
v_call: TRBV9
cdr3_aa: CASSVVPGASEAFF
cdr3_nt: TGTGCCAGCAGCGTAGTCCCAGGGGCCAGTGAAGCTTTCTTT

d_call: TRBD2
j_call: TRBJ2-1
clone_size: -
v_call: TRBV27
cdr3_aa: CASSSGLAGYNEQFF
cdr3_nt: TGTGCCAGCAGTTCAGGTCTAGCGGGATACAATGAGCAGTTCTTC

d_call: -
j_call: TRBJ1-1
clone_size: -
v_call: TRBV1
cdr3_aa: CTSRKQGPRGTEAFF
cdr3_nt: TGCACCAGCAGAAAACAGGGGCCACGCGGCACTGAAGCTTTCTTT

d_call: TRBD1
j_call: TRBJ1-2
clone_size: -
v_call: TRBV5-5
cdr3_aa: CASSSQGGANYGYTF
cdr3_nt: TGTGCCAGCAGCTCCCAGGGGGGCGCTAACTATGGCTACACCTTC

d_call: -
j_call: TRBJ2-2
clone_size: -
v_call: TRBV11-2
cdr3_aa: CASSLALYGELFF
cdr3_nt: TGTGCCAGCAGCTTAGCTTTATACGGGGAGCTGTTTTTT

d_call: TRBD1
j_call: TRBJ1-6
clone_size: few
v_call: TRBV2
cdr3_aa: CASRGGQRNSPLHF
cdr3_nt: TGTGCCAGCAGGGGGGGACAGCGAAATTCACCCCTCCACTTT

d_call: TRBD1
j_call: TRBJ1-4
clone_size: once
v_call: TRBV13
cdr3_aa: CASSRNDRGSEKLFF
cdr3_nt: TGTGCCAGCAGCCGTAATGACAGGGGTAGTGAAAAACTGTTTTTT

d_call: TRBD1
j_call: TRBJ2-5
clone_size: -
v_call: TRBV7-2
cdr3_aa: CASSETGGETQYF
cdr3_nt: TGTGCCAGCAGCGAGACAGGGGGAGAGACCCAGTACTTC